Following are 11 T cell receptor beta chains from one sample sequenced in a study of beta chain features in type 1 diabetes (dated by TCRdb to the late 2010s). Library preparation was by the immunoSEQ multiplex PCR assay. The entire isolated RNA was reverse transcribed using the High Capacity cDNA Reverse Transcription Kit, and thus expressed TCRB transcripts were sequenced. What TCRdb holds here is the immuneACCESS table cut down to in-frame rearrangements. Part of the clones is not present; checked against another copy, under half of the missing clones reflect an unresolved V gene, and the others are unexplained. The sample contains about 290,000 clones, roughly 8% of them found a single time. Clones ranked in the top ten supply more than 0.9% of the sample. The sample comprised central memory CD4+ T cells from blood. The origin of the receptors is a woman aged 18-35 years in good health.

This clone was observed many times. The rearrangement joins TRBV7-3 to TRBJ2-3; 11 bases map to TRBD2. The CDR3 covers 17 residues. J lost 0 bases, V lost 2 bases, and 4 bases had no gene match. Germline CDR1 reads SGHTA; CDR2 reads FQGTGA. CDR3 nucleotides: TGTGCCAGCAGCTTAGGCGGGACTAGCGGAAGCACAGATACGCAGTATTTT. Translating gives CASSLGGTSGSTDTQYF.

The CDR3 loop is CASSRRLGDLQETQYF. CDR3 sequence (DNA): TGCGCCAGCAGCCGGAGGTTGGGGGACCTCCAAGAGACCCAGTACTTC. The chain carries TRBV4-3 and TRBJ2-5; D may correspond to TRBD1 or TRBD2 (5 bases each). Trimming cost V 4 bases and J 1 base, with 16 bases left between them. CDR1 and CDR2 (germline): LGHNA, YSLEER. The CDR3 covers 16 residues.

The DNA for the CDR3 is TGTGCCAGCAGGAGACTAGCGGGGGCCTCTCGTAGCACAGATACGCAGTATTTT. Translated, it gives CASRRLAGASRSTDTQYF. V usage is TRBV11-2 and J usage is TRBJ2-3, with 12 bases aligning to TRBD2. The germline gives CDR1 SGHAT, CDR2 FQNNGV. CDR3 length equals 18 residues. The V and J ends lost 6 bases and 0 bases, in that order; junction bases with no gene match: 10.

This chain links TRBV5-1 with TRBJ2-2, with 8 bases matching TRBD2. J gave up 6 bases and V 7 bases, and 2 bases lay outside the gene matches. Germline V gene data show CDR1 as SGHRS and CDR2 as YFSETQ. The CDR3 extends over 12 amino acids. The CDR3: CASAREAGELFF. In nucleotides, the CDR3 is TGCGCCAGCGCGCGGGAGGCCGGGGAGCTGTTTTTT.

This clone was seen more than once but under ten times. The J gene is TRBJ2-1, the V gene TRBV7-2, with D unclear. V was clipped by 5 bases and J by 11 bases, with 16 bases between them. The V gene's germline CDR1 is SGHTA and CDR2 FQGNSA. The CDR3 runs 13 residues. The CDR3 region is CASSATPGRQQFF. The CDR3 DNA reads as TGTGCCAGCAGCGCCACCCCCGGCAGGCAGCAGTTCTTC. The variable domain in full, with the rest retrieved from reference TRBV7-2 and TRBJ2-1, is GAGVSQSPSNKVTEKGKDVELRCDPISGHTALYWYRQSLGQGLEFLIYFQGNSAPDKSGLPSDRFSAERTGGSVSTLTIQRTQQEDSAVYLCASSATPGRQQFFGPGTRLTVL.

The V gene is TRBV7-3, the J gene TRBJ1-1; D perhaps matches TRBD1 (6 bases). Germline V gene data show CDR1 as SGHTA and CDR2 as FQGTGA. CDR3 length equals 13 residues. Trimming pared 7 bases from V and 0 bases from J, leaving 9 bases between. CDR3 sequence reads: CASKSGVNTEAFF. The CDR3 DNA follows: TGTGCCAGCAAATCAGGGGTGAACACTGAAGCTTTCTTT.

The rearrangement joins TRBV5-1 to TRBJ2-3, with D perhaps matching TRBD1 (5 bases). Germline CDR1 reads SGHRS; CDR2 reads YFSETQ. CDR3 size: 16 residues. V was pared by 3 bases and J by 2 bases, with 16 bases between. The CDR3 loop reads CASSSSGQFNTDTQYF. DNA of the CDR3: TGCGCCAGCAGCTCCTCCGGACAATTTAACACAGATACGCAGTATTTT.

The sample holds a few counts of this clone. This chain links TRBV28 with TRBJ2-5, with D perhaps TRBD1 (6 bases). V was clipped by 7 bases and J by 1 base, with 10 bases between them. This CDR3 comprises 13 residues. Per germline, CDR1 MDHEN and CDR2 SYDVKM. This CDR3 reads CASKTGPQETQYF. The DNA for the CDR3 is TGTGCCAGCAAGACAGGTCCCCAAGAGACCCAGTACTTC.

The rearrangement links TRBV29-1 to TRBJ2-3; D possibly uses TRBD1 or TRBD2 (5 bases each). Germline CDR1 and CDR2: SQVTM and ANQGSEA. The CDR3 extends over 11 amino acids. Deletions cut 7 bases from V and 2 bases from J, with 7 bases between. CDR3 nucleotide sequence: TGCAGCGGGGGGTTCACAGATACGCAGTATTTT. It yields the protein CSGGFTDTQYF.

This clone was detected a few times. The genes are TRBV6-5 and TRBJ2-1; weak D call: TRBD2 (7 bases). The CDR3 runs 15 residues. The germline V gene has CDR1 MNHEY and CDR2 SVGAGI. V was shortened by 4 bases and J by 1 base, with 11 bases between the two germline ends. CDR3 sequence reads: CASSSAGASYNEQFF. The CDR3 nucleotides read TGTGCCAGCAGTTCTGCGGGGGCTTCCTACAATGAGCAGTTCTTC.

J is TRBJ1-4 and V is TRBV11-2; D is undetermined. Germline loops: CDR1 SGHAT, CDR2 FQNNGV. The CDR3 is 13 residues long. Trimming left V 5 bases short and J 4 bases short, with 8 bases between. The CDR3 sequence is CASSRRYNEKLFF. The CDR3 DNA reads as TGTGCCAGCAGCCGTCGCTATAATGAAAAACTGTTTTTT.